Detailed here is one T cell receptor beta chain. No antigen is known for it. Produced via immunoSEQ multiplex PCR; TCRdb's table is partial and in-frame only. This repertoire shows 50,000 to 65,000 clones, about four fifths found once; its top ten account for roughly 0.99%. This entry belongs to a study of OX40 agonist ivuxolimab in advanced cancers. For the study at large: At doses from 0.01 to 10 mg/kg, patients were given intravenous ivuxolimab every 2 weeks.

Overall study results and limits: The 0.1-3.0 mg/kg partial responders had among the lowest clonal expansion. Several nonresponders also turned out to have low normalized T-cell clonal expansion.

The CDR3 totals 14 residues. Trimming at V came to 5 bases and at J to 5 bases, leaving 6 bases not matched to a gene. CDR1 is MNHEY and CDR2 is SMNVEV in the germline V gene (reference sequence). The sequencing here drew on CD4+ or CD8+ T cells sorted from blood, taken in a trial of the OX40 agonist ivuxolimab. This TCR was sampled from an adult with an advanced solid tumor such as melanoma, head and neck, liver or kidney cancer. The J gene is TRBJ2-1, the V gene TRBV27, with 7 bases identical to TRBD1. CDR3 loop: CASSRGQPDNEQFF. The CDR3 coding sequence is TGTGCCAGCAGTCGGGGACAGCCAGACAATGAGCAGTTCTTC.